This T cell receptor beta chain was observed in a study of siplizumab effects on memory and regulatory T cells. Libraries were prepared by immunoSEQ multiplex PCR; TCRdb keeps only in-frame clonotypes and omits some of them. The sample records approximately 60,000 clones, 96% being singletons. The CDR3 totals 13 residues. CDR1 and CDR2 from the germline V gene are SGHNT and YYREEE (reference sequence). Trimming took off 3 bases at V and 3 bases at J, with 7 bases between the two ends. The source material was naive CD8+ T cells sorted from blood. This receptor was obtained from a human donor in good health. The chain recombines TRBV5-4 with TRBJ1-3, with D tentatively TRBD1 (6 bases). The DNA for the CDR3 is TGTGCCAGCAGCTACAGGGATGGAAACACCATATATTTT. It translates to CASSYRDGNTIYF.